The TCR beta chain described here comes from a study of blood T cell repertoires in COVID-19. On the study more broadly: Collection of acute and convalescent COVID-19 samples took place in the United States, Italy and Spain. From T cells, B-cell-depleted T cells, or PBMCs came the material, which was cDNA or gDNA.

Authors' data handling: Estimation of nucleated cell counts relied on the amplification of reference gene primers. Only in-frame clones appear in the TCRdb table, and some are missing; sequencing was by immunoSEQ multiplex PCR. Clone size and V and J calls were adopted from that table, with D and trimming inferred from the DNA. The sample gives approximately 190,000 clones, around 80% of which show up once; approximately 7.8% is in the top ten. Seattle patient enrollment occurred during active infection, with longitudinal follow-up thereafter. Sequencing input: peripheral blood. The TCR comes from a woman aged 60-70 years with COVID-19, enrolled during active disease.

The CDR3 loop reads CATSRTLDRAPYEQYF. The CDR3 region has the DNA TGTGCCACCAGCAGAACTCTAGACAGGGCCCCCTACGAGCAGTACTTC. The rearrangement joins TRBV15 to TRBJ2-7; TRBD1 matches at 7 bases. CDR3 length equals 16 residues. J gave up 2 bases and V 2 bases, and 9 bases lay outside the gene matches. Germline V gene lookup returns CDR1 LNHNV and CDR2 YYDKDF (reference sequence).